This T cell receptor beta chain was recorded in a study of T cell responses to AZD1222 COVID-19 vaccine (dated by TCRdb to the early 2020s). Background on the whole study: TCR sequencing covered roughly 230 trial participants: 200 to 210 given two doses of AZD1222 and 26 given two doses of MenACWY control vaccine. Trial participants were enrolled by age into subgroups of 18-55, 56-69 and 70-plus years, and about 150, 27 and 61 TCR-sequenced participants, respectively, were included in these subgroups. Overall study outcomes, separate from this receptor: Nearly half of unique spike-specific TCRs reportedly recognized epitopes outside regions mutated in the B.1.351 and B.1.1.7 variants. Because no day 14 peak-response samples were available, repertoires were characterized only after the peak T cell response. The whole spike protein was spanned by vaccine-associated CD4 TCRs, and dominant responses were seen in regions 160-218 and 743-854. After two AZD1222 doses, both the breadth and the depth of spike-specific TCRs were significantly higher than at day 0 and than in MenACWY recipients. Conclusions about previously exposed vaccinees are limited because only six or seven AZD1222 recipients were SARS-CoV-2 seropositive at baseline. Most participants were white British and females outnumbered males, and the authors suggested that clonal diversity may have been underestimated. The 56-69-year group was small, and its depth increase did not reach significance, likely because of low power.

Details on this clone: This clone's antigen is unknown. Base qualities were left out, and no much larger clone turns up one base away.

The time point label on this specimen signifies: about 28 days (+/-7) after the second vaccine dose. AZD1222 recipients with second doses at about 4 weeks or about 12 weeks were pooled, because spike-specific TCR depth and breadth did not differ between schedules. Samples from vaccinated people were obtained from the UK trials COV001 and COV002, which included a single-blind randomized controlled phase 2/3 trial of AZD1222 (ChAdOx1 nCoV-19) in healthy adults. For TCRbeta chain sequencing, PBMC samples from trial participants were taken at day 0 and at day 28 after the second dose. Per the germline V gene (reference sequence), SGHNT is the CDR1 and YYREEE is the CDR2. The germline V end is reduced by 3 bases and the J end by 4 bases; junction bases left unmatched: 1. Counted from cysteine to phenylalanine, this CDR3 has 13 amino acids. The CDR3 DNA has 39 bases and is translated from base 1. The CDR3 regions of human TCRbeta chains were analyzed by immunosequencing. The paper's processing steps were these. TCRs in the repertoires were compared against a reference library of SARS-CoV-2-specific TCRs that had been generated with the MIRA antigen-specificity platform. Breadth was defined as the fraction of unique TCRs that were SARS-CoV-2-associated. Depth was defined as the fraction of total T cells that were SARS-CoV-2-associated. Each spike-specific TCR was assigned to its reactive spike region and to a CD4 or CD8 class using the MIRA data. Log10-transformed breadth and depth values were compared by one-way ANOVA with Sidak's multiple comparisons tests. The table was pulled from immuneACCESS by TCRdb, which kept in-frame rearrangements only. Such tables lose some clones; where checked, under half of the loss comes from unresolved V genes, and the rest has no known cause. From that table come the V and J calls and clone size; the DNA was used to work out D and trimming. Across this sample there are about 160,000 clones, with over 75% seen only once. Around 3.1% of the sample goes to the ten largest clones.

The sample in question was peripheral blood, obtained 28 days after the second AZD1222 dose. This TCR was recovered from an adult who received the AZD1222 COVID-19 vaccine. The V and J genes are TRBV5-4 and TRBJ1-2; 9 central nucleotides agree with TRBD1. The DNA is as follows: TGTGCCAGCAGCTCGACAGGGGGCTATGGCTACACCTTC. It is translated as CASSSTGGYGYTF.